This TCR beta chain comes out of a study of T-cell memory formation after mild COVID-19. Overall study results and limits: Clones contracting day 15 to 85 were balanced CD4/CD8; later expanders leaned CD4+.

Comment on this clonotype: Its antigen is currently unknown.

MiXCR was run by TCRdb on the 5' RACE reads, yielding one entry per CDR3 protein. This sample yields 150,000 or so distinct CDR3 sequences, of which 25% to 40% are seen a single time; around 13% belongs to the top ten. This clonotype originated in an adult woman who had mild COVID-19 (a few samples of this study predate the infection). Cell type and time point are not known. Specimen: PBMCs or a T cell subset sorted from them (not recorded which).

The CDR3 DNA sequence: TGTGCCAGCATTGAACCGGGACTAGCGGGGTTCTACGAGCAGTACTTC. Translation gives CASIEPGLAGFYEQYF. The V and J genes are TRBV7-8 and TRBJ2-7, with 13 nucleotides matching TRBD2. This CDR3 is 16 amino acids long. The J segment lost 3 bases and the V segment lost 7 bases, leaving 9 bases of the junction unmatched. CDR1 and CDR2 (germline): SGHVS, FQNEAQ.